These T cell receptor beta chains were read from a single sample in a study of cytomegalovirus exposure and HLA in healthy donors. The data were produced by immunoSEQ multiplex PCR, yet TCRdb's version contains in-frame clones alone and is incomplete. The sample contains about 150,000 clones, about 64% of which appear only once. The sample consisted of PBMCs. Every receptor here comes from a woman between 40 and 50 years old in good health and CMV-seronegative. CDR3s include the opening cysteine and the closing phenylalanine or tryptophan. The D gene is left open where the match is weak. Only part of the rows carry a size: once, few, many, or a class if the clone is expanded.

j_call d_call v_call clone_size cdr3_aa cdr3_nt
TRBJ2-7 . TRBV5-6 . CASSLNQAYEQYF TGTGCCAGCAGCTTGAACCAAGCGTACGAGCAGTACTTC
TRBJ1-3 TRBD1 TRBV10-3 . CAIRSAGGGGNTIYF TGTGCCATCAGATCCGCAGGGGGCGGTGGAAACACCATATATTTT
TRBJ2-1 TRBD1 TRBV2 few CASRGTGVPLSYNEQFF TGTGCCAGCAGAGGGACAGGGGTCCCCCTCTCCTACAATGAGCAGTTCTTC
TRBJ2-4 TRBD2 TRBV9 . CASSVGPSGVGIQYF TGTGCCAGCAGCGTAGGGCCTAGCGGGGTAGGCATTCAGTACTTC
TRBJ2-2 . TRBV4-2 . CASSPTLTGISGELFF TGTGCCAGCAGCCCGACCCTGACAGGTATCAGCGGGGAGCTGTTTTTT
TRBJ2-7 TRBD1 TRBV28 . CASSPGTGPSVDEQYF TGTGCCAGCAGTCCCGGGACAGGGCCTTCTGTAGACGAGCAGTACTTC
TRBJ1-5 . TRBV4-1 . CASSQGWPARHQPQHF TGCGCCAGCAGCCAAGGTTGGCCCGCCCGACACCAGCCCCAGCATTTT
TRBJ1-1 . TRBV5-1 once CASSFTGENTEAFF TGCGCCAGCAGCTTTACCGGGGAGAACACTGAAGCTTTCTTT
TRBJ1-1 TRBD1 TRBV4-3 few CASSPTGVTEAFF TGCGCCAGCAGCCCGACAGGGGTGACTGAAGCTTTCTTT
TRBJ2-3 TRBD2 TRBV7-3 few CASRRGSSSTDTQYF TGTGCCAGCAGGCGGGGGTCCTCTAGCACAGATACGCAGTATTTT
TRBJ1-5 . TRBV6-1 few CASSGQLGVMSNQPQHF TGTGCCAGCAGTGGACAGTTAGGGGTTATGAGCAATCAGCCCCAGCATTTT
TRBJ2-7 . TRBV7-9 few CASSMDSRYEQYF TGTGCCAGCAGTATGGATAGCCGATACGAGCAGTACTTC
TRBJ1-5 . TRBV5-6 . CASSLAQGTQPQHF TGTGCCAGCAGCCTAGCTCAGGGGACTCAGCCCCAGCATTTT
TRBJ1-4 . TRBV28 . CASRLSDEKLFF TGTGCCAGCAGACTAAGCGATGAAAAACTGTTTTTT
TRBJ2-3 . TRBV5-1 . CASSFSADTQYF TGCGCCAGCAGTTTTAGCGCAGATACGCAGTATTTT
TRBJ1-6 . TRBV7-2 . CASSQTGQYHSPLHF TGTGCCAGCAGTCAAACAGGACAGTACCATTCACCCCTCCACTTT
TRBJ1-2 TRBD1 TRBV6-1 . CASSEAGTGSFYGYTF TGTGCCAGCAGTGAAGCGGGGACAGGGAGCTTCTATGGCTACACCTTC
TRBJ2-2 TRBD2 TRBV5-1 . CASSLSGGASTGELFF TGCGCCAGCAGCTTGAGCGGGGGGGCAAGCACCGGGGAGCTGTTTTTT
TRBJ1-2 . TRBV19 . CASSSFEQLDGYTF TGTGCCAGTAGTAGTTTCGAACAGCTCGATGGCTACACCTTC
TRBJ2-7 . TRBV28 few CASSGPTGHRSYEQYF TGTGCCAGCAGTGGCCCTACAGGTCACCGATCCTACGAGCAGTACTTC
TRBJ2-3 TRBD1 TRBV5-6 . CASSSLGQGKDTQYF TGTGCCAGCAGCTCTCTGGGACAGGGAAAAGATACGCAGTATTTT
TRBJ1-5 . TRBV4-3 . CASSQDRLNQPQHF TGCGCCAGCAGCCAAGACCGTCTCAATCAGCCCCAGCATTTT
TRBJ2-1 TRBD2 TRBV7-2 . CASSLGGGAYNEQFF TGTGCCAGCAGCTTAGGCGGGGGGGCCTACAATGAGCAGTTCTTC
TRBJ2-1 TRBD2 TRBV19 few CASSIGTRFDEQFF TGTGCCAGTAGTATCGGGACTAGGTTCGATGAGCAGTTCTTC
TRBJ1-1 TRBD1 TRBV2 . CASSGGTGTMNTEAFF TGTGCCAGCAGTGGAGGGACAGGGACCATGAACACTGAAGCTTTCTTT
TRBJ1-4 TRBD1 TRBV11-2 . CASSSQGTREKLFF TGTGCCAGCAGCTCACAGGGGACACGTGAAAAACTGTTTTTT
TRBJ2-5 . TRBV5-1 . CASSPRGEFQETQYF TGCGCCAGCAGCCCCCGCGGGGAATTTCAAGAGACCCAGTACTTC
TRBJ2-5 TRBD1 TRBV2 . CASGGTGAQYF TGTGCCAGTGGAGGGACAGGGGCCCAGTACTTC
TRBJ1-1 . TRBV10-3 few CAISRDTLNTEAFF TGTGCCATCAGCCGGGACACCTTGAACACTGAAGCTTTCTTT
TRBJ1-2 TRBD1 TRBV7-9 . CASSLEQGANNGYTF TGTGCCAGCAGCTTGGAACAGGGGGCTAACAATGGCTACACCTTC
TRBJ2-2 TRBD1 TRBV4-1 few CASSRGQGTGELFF TGCGCCAGCAGCCGAGGACAGGGGACCGGGGAGCTGTTTTTT
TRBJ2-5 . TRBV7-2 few CASRSGLQETQYF TGTGCCAGCAGGTCCGGACTCCAAGAGACCCAGTACTTC
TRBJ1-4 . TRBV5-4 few CASSYGQLGATNEKLFF TGTGCCAGCAGCTATGGACAGTTAGGCGCAACTAATGAAAAACTGTTTTTT
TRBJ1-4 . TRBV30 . CAWSVIRGEGEKLFF TGTGCCTGGAGTGTTATCCGGGGGGAAGGTGAAAAACTGTTTTTT
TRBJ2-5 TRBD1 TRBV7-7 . CASSLVAPGTGGGETQYF TGTGCCAGCAGCTTAGTGGCCCCCGGGACAGGGGGAGGAGAGACCCAGTACTTC
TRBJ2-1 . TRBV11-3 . CASSPSGLNSYNEQFF TGTGCCAGCAGCCCATCGGGACTCAACTCCTACAATGAGCAGTTCTTC
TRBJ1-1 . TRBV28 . CASSLGGTTNTEAFF TGTGCCAGCAGTTTGGGCGGGACGACGAACACTGAAGCTTTCTTT
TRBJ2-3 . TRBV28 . CASSHPWGRIGTDTQYF TGTGCCAGCAGCCACCCATGGGGGAGGATTGGAACAGATACGCAGTATTTT
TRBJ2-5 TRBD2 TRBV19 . CASSIGPSGGIETQYF TGTGCCAGTAGTATAGGTCCTAGCGGGGGCATAGAGACCCAGTACTTC
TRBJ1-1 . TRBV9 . CASSVTGNTEAFF TGTGCCAGCAGCGTTACGGGGAACACTGAAGCTTTCTTT
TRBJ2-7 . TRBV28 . CASSLGQGDEQYF TGTGCCAGCAGTTTGGGGCAGGGTGACGAGCAGTACTTC
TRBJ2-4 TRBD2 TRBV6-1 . CASSEAGTSGGAAKNIQYF TGTGCCAGCAGTGAAGCTGGGACTAGCGGGGGGGCCGCCAAAAACATTCAGTACTTC
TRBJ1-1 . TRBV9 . CASSVGRELNTEAFF TGTGCCAGCAGCGTAGGACGGGAGTTGAACACTGAAGCTTTCTTT
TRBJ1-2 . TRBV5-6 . CASSPGQFRNYGYTF TGTGCCAGCAGCCCTGGACAGTTCCGAAACTATGGCTACACCTTC
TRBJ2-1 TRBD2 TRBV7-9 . CASSSAGRGGQGRFF TGTGCCAGCAGCTCGGCGGGCCGGGGGGGCCAGGGTCGGTTCTTC
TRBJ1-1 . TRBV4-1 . CASSRGQYTEAFF TGCGCCAGCAGCCGGGGGCAATACACTGAAGCTTTCTTT
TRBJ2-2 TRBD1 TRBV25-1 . CASSGQGTGELFF TGTGCCAGCAGTGGACAGGGCACCGGGGAGCTGTTTTTT
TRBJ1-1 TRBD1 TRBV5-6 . CASSFRTGGYTEAFF TGTGCCAGCAGCTTCCGGACAGGGGGATACACTGAAGCTTTCTTT
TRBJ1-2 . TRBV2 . CASTPGGTLPNYGYTF TGTGCCAGCACCCCGGGGGGGACTCTTCCTAACTATGGCTACACCTTC
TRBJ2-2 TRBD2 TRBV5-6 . CASSYTTLAGKNTGELFF TGTGCCAGCAGCTATACAACATTAGCGGGGAAGAACACCGGGGAGCTGTTTTTT
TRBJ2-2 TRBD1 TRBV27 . CASSLRTGTNTGELFF TGTGCCAGCAGTCTCCGGACAGGGACGAACACCGGGGAGCTGTTTTTT
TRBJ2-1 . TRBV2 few CASSETTEQFF TGTGCCAGCAGTGAGACTACTGAGCAGTTCTTC